The 31 T cell receptor beta chains below come from one sample, sequenced in a study of T cell responses to AZD1222 COVID-19 vaccine. Generated by immunoSEQ multiplex PCR, the TCRdb table keeps only in-frame clones and is missing some. This table holds around 140,000 clones, over 90% found once. The material was peripheral blood, obtained on day 0 of AZD1222 vaccination. These receptor sequences come from an adult in good health.

The chain carries TRBV6-2 or TRBV6-3 and TRBJ2-4, with 14 bases matching TRBD2. This CDR3 is 17 amino acids long. Germline loops: CDR1 MNHEY, CDR2 SVGEGT. V lost 2 bases and J lost 4; bases outside the gene matches: 4. The CDR3 DNA sequence: TGTGCCAGCAGTTACGGGGGACTAGCGGGAGATAAAAACATTCAGTACTTC. This codes for CASSYGGLAGDKNIQYF.

The chain is built from TRBV3-1 (or the pseudogene TRBV3-2) and TRBJ1-1; 9 bases align to TRBD1. Germline V gives CDR1 LGHDT, CDR2 YNNKEL (reference sequence). Trimming removed 4 bases from V and 11 bases from J; junction bases left unmatched: 11. This CDR3 is built from 14 residues. CDR3: CASSRTPGQGGAFF. DNA of the CDR3: TGTGCCAGCAGCCGCACCCCGGGACAGGGCGGCGCTTTCTTT.

The V and J genes are TRBV9 and TRBJ2-7; D might be TRBD1 or TRBD2, each matching 7 bases. In germline, CDR1 is SGDLS, CDR2 YYNGEE. V gave up 5 bases and J gave up 5 bases, with 20 bases separating them. CDR3 length: 15 residues. The CDR3 sequence: CASRAGGEFVNEQYF. DNA for the CDR3: TGTGCCAGCAGAGCAGGGGGGGAATTTGTCAACGAGCAGTACTTC.

The chain links TRBV30 to TRBJ1-6, with 10 bases matching TRBD1. Germline values: CDR1 GTSNPN, CDR2 SVGIG (reference sequence). There are 15 residues in the CDR3. Trimming removed 7 bases from V and 8 bases from J; junction bases left unmatched: 11. In DNA, the CDR3 is TGTGCCTTCCTTCATGGGACAGGGGTTTATTCACCCCTCCACTTT. Protein product: CAFLHGTGVYSPLHF. Together with reference TRBV30 and TRBJ1-6, the CDR3 gives the full variable domain: SQTIHQWPATLVQPVGSPLSLECTVEGTSNPNLYWYRQAAGRGLQLLFYSVGIGQISSEVPQNLSASRPQDRQFILSSKKLLLSDSGFYLCAFLHGTGVYSPLHFGNGTRLTVT.

The chain links TRBV24-1 to TRBJ1-1, with D possibly matching TRBD1 (6 bases). In germline, CDR1 is KGHDR, CDR2 SFDVKD. V lost 7 bases and J 0 bases, leaving 14 bases between the germline ends. The CDR3 sequence is 15 residues long. CDR3 in amino acids: CATRPTGTLNTEAFF. The CDR3 nucleotides are TGTGCCACCAGGCCGACCGGGACATTGAACACTGAAGCTTTCTTT.

This clone was detected only once. The chain uses TRBV7-9 and TRBJ1-3; no clear D gene. Trimming removed 7 bases at V and 3 bases at J, with 16 bases between. Germline-derived CDR1 and CDR2 are SEHNR and FQNEAQ (reference sequence). There are 15 residues in the CDR3. The CDR3 nucleotides are TGTGCCAGCACCCTCGAGTCCTCTTTTGGAAACACCATATATTTT. Encoded protein: CASTLESSFGNTIYF.

The J gene is TRBJ1-1, the V gene TRBV7-6; D gene uncertain. There are 16 residues in the CDR3. V lost 1 base and J lost 0, with 12 bases in between. Germline CDR1 is SGHVS and CDR2 is FNYEAQ. The DNA of the CDR3 is TGTGCCAGCAGCTTAGGAGCGGGCTATATGAACACTGAAGCTTTCTTT. Translation gives CASSLGAGYMNTEAFF.

The rearrangement joins TRBV7-2 to TRBJ1-1, with D perhaps TRBD1 (6 bases). The CDR3 runs 16 residues. Germline assignment: CDR1 SGHTA and CDR2 FQGNSA. Trimming took off 0 bases at V and 0 bases at J, with 11 bases between the two ends. The DNA for the CDR3 is TGTGCCAGCAGCTTAGCGGGGACATTGATGAACACTGAAGCTTTCTTT. Protein sequence: CASSLAGTLMNTEAFF. The complete variable domain, with remaining parts taken from reference TRBV7-2 and TRBJ1-1, reads GAGVSQSPSNKVTEKGKDVELRCDPISGHTALYWYRQSLGQGLEFLIYFQGNSAPDKSGLPSDRFSAERTGGSVSTLTIQRTQQEDSAVYLCASSLAGTLMNTEAFFGQGTRLTVV.

V usage is TRBV29-1 and J usage is TRBJ2-3; tentative D call: TRBD1 (5 bases). The CDR3 totals 15 residues. Germline lookup yields CDR1 SQVTM and CDR2 ANQGSEA. V lost 4 bases and J lost 3, with 17 bases in between. As DNA, the CDR3 is TGCAGCGTTGTTTTTTCGACAGCTACAACAGATACGCAGTATTTT. Its protein product is CSVVFSTATTDTQYF.

The chain has TRBV5-4 and TRBJ1-6; D is possibly TRBD1 (6 bases). Germline CDR1 and CDR2: SGHNT and YYREEE (reference sequence). V shed 4 bases and J shed 7 bases, with 15 bases lying between them. The CDR3 has 15 residues. CDR3 bases: TGTGCCAGCAGCCCCTTTACAGGGAGCAATTCACCCCTCCACTTT. Translating it yields CASSPFTGSNSPLHF. Complete variable domain (other parts from reference TRBV5-4 and TRBJ1-6): ETGVTQSPTHLIKTRGQQVTLRCSSQSGHNTVSWYQQALGQGPQFIFQYYREEENGRGNFPPRFSGLQFPNYSSELNVNALELDDSALYLCASSPFTGSNSPLHFGNGTRLTVT.

The chain has TRBV7-8 and TRBJ1-2, with TRBD1 matching over 7 bases. The V segment lost 3 bases and the J segment 4 bases; nucleotides outside the gene matches: 11. This CDR3 comprises 16 residues. Germline values: CDR1 SGHVS, CDR2 FQNEAQ. The CDR3 DNA sequence: TGTGCCAGCAGCTTGGCGCAGACAGGGACGAGCTATGGCTACACCTTC. It codes for CASSLAQTGTSYGYTF.

This chain links TRBV6-2 or TRBV6-3 with TRBJ1-1; TRBD1 agrees at 9 bases. The J segment lost 0 bases and the V segment lost 5 bases, leaving 13 bases of the junction unmatched. This CDR3 has 18 residues. Germline CDR1 MNHEY, CDR2 SVGEGT. The DNA of the CDR3 is TGTGCCAGCAGTCGTTACAGGGGGCCCCGAACAATGAACACTGAAGCTTTCTTT. Protein sequence: CASSRYRGPRTMNTEAFF.

The rearrangement uses TRBV25-1 and TRBJ1-1; D is perhaps TRBD1 (6 bases). The germline V and J ends were trimmed by 5 bases and 11 bases, with 12 bases remaining between them. CDR1 is MGHDK and CDR2 is SYGVNS in the germline V gene. This CDR3 spans 11 amino acids. The CDR3 coding sequence is TGTGCCAGCAGTCACACAGGGACGGCTTTCTTT. Its protein product is CASSHTGTAFF.

This chain links TRBV27 with TRBJ1-2; 7 bases map to TRBD1. The length of the CDR3 is 15 residues. V shed 8 bases, J shed 5 bases, and the junction held 14 bases outside the gene matches. Germline CDR1 is MNHEY and CDR2 is SMNVEV (reference sequence). For the CDR3, the DNA is TGTGCCAGCGCTCTCCGCTCAGGGGGTCCATATGGCTACACCTTC. Amino acids: CASALRSGGPYGYTF.

The chain is built from TRBV11-1 and TRBJ2-5; D is unresolved. V was trimmed by 0 bases and J by 5 bases, leaving 7 bases between them. Per the germline V gene, CDR1 is SGHAT and CDR2 is FQDESV (reference sequence). The CDR3 loop spans 13 amino acids. The CDR3 sequence: CASSLARMETQYF. DNA for the CDR3: TGTGCCAGCAGCTTAGCGCGAATGGAGACCCAGTACTTC.

V usage is TRBV6-4 and J usage is TRBJ1-1, with 10 bases lining up with TRBD1. The CDR3 is made up of 15 amino acids. J lost 5 bases, V lost 3 bases, and 6 bases had no gene match. From germline, CDR1 is MRHNA and CDR2 SNTAGT. CDR3 DNA sequence: TGTGCCAGCAGTGAGTCGGACAGGGGGTTGACTGAAGCTTTCTTT. This translates into CASSESDRGLTEAFF.

V and J are TRBV2 and TRBJ2-1; maybe TRBD1 (5 bases). Germline V gene data show CDR1 as SNHLY and CDR2 as FYNNEI. V was shortened by 7 bases and J by 5 bases, with 12 bases between the two germline ends. The CDR3 spans 13 residues. CDR3 bases: TGTGCCAGCAAGAAGGGGCTGGACAATGAGCAGTTCTTC. Residues: CASKKGLDNEQFF.

The V gene is TRBV4-2, the J gene TRBJ1-2; D is possibly TRBD1 (5 bases). The ends were cut back, 0 bases at V and 6 bases at J, with 23 bases in the middle. Germline V CDR1 and CDR2: LGHNA, YNFKEQ. This CDR3 is built from 18 residues. DNA for the CDR3: TGTGCCAGCAGCCAAGATTTATGGACATCCTCTTCGGTGGATGGCTACACCTTC. Protein product: CASSQDLWTSSSVDGYTF.

This chain connects TRBV19 to TRBJ1-1, with D unresolved. Deletions cut 9 bases from V and 2 bases from J, with 10 bases between. CDR1 LNHDA and CDR2 SQIVND come from the germline V gene (reference sequence). The CDR3 runs 12 residues. CDR3 in DNA: TGTGCCAGCCGCGCGGGAAACACTGAAGCTTTCTTT. Amino acids: CASRAGNTEAFF.

This clone was counted between two and nine times. The chain recombines TRBV4-3 with TRBJ2-1; 7 bases agree with TRBD2. Looked up from germline, CDR1 is LGHNA and CDR2 is YSLEER. The CDR3 sequence is 16 residues long. The J segment lost 3 bases and the V segment lost 0 bases, leaving 5 bases of the junction unmatched. The CDR3 reads CASSQDERGFYNEQFF. The CDR3, as DNA: TGCGCCAGCAGCCAAGACGAGCGGGGATTCTACAATGAGCAGTTCTTC.

This chain joins TRBV6-2 or TRBV6-3 and TRBJ1-5; no firm D call. V gave up 5 bases and J gave up 3 bases, with 11 bases separating them. The V gene's germline CDR1 is MNHEY and CDR2 SVGEGT. The length of the CDR3 is 14 residues. DNA of the CDR3: TGTGCCAGCAGTCTGACGGTGGTCAATCAGCCCCAGCATTTT. This codes for CASSLTVVNQPQHF.

The chain links TRBV20-1 to TRBJ2-3, with TRBD2 matching 7 bases. CDR3 length: 15 residues. From germline, CDR1 is DFQATT and CDR2 SNEGSKA (reference sequence). V gave up 3 bases and J gave up 1 base; unmatched junction bases: 7. The CDR3 nucleotides are TGCAGTGCTAGTGATCTTACTAGCGGCACAGATACGCAGTATTTT. It specifies CSASDLTSGTDTQYF.

This clone has just a few counts. The CDR3 loop is CASRWGEGEKLFF. Written as DNA, the CDR3 is TGTGCCAGCAGATGGGGGGAAGGAGAAAAACTGTTTTTT. The rearrangement uses TRBV12-3 or TRBV12-4 and TRBJ1-4; tentative D call: TRBD1 (5 bases). V lost 6 bases and J lost 8, with 13 bases in between. The CDR3 is made up of 13 amino acids.

This chain joins TRBV18 and TRBJ1-4; TRBD1 aligns across 7 bases. Germline values: CDR1 KGHSH, CDR2 LQKENI. This CDR3 contains 17 residues. Losses at the gene ends were 2 bases for V and 8 bases for J; bases not matched to a gene: 14. In DNA, the CDR3 is TGTGCCAGCTCACCAACCCCGACAGGGTCAGTGGGAGAAAAACTGTTTTTT. Residues: CASSPTPTGSVGEKLFF. The full variable domain, its missing parts supplied by reference TRBV18 and TRBJ1-4, is NAGVMQNPRHLVRRRGQEARLRCSPMKGHSHVYWYRQLPEEGLKFMVYLQKENIIDESGMPKERFSAEFPKEGPSILRIQQVVRGDSAAYFCASSPTPTGSVGEKLFFGSGTQLSVL.

CDR3 region: CASSAGQEGTDTQYF. For the CDR3, the DNA is TGTGCCAGCAGCGCTGGGCAGGAGGGCACAGATACGCAGTATTTT. The chain employs TRBV5-5 and TRBJ2-3; D might be TRBD2 (5 bases). Germline V gene data show CDR1 as SGHKS and CDR2 as YYEKEE (reference sequence). Trimming removed 4 bases from V and 1 base from J, with 13 bases in between. The CDR3 has 15 amino acids.

The chain links TRBV10-3 to TRBJ2-1; TRBD2 aligns across 8 bases. Germline V gene lookup returns CDR1 ENHRY and CDR2 SYGVKD. With V trimmed by 0 bases and J by 5 bases, 3 bases remained unmatched. This CDR3 has 15 residues. CDR3 residues: CAISESLLADNEQFF. DNA for the CDR3: TGTGCCATCAGTGAGTCGTTACTAGCGGACAATGAGCAGTTCTTC.

The genes are TRBV6-2 or TRBV6-3 and TRBJ1-1; D remains unclear. Germline V gene lookup returns CDR1 MNHEY and CDR2 SVGEGT. The CDR3 runs to 12 residues. The ends were cut back, 5 bases at V and 3 bases at J, with 7 bases in the middle. CDR3 region: CASSPQYTEAFF. The CDR3 nucleotides are TGTGCCAGCAGTCCACAGTACACTGAAGCTTTCTTT.

The chain links TRBV28 to TRBJ2-2, with D tentatively TRBD1 (6 bases). CDR3 length equals 14 residues. CDR1 is MDHEN, CDR2 SYDVKM, per germline. V was trimmed by 6 bases and J by 2 bases, leaving 10 bases between them. Written as DNA, the CDR3 is TGTGCCAGCAGGGGACACTTAAACACCGGGGAGCTGTTTTTT. Translating it yields CASRGHLNTGELFF. Filled out from reference TRBV28 and TRBJ2-2, the complete variable domain reads DVKVTQSSRYLVKRTGEKVFLECVQDMDHENMFWYRQDPGLGLRLIYFSYDVKMKEKGDIPEGYSVSREKKERFSLILESASTNQTSMYLCASRGHLNTGELFFGEGSRLTVL.

The chain couples TRBV19 to TRBJ1-5, with 7 bases matching TRBD1. The V segment lost 2 bases and the J segment 5 bases; nucleotides outside the gene matches: 6. The CDR3 sequence is 15 residues long. Germline CDR1 is LNHDA and CDR2 is SQIVND (reference sequence). CDR3: CASSITTGLDQPQHF. The CDR3, as DNA: TGTGCCAGTAGTATAACGACAGGGTTGGATCAGCCCCAGCATTTT.

The V and J genes are TRBV9 and TRBJ2-5; D is perhaps TRBD1 (6 bases). This CDR3 is built from 14 residues. Germline V lookup: CDR1 SGDLS, CDR2 YYNGEE. The germline V and J ends were trimmed by 0 bases and 6 bases, with 12 bases remaining between them. The CDR3 bases are TGTGCCAGCAGCGTAGCAGGGGACGGACAGACCCAGTACTTC. Residues: CASSVAGDGQTQYF.

The chain's CDR3 is CASSVQGAGNSPLHF. CDR3 nucleotides: TGTGCCAGCAGTGTACAGGGGGCGGGTAATTCACCCCTCCACTTT. The chain has TRBV2 and TRBJ1-6, with 9 positions matching TRBD1. CDR1 SNHLY and CDR2 FYNNEI come from the germline V gene. After removal of 4 bases from V and 6 bases from J, the junction contained 4 bases not matched to a gene. This CDR3 is built from 15 residues.